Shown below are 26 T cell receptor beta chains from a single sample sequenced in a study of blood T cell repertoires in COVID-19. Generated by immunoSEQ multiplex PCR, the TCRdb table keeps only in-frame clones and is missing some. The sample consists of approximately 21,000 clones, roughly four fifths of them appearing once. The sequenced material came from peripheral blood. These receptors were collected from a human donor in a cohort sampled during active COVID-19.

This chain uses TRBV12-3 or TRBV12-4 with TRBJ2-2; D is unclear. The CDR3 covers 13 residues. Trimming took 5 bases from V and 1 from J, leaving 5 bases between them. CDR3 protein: CASSPGNTGELFF. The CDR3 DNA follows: TGTGCCAGCAGTCCAGGGAACACCGGGGAGCTGTTTTTT.

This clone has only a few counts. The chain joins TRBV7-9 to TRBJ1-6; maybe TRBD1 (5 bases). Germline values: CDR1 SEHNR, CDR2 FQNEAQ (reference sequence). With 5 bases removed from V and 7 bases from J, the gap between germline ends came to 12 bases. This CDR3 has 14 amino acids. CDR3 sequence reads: CASSPNDRNSPLHF. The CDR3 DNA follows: TGTGCCAGCAGCCCAAATGACAGAAATTCACCCCTCCACTTT.

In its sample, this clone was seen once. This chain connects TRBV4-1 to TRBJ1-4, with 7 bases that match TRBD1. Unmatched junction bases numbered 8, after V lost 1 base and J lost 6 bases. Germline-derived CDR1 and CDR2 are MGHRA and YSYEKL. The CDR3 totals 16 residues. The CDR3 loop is CASSQVRLQGDEKLFF. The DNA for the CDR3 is TGCGCCAGCAGCCAAGTAAGATTGCAGGGGGATGAAAAACTGTTTTTT.

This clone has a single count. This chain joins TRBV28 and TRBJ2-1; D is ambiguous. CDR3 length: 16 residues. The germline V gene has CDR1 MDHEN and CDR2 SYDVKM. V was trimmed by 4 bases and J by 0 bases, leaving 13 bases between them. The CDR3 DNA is TGTGCCAGCAGTTCCCGCTTTCTCAGCTCCTACAATGAGCAGTTCTTC. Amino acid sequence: CASSSRFLSSYNEQFF.

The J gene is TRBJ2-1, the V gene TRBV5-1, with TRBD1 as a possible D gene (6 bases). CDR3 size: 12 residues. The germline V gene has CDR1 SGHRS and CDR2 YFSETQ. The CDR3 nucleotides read TGCACGAGCCGGGACACTGACAATGAGCAGTTCTTC. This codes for CTSRDTDNEQFF.

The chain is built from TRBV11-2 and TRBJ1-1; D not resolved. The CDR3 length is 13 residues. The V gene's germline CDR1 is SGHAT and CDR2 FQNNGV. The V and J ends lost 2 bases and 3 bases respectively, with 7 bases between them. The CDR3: CASSLTRDTEAFF. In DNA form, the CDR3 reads TGTGCCAGCAGCTTAACGAGAGACACTGAAGCTTTCTTT.

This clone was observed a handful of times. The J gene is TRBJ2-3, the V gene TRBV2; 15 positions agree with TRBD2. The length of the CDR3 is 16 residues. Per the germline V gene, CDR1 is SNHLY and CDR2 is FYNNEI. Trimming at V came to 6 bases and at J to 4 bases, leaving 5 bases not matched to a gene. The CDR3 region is CASSPGLAGGSDTQYF. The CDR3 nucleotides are TGTGCCAGCAGCCCGGGACTAGCGGGGGGATCAGATACGCAGTATTTT.

Written as DNA, the CDR3 is TGTGCCAGCAGCCGCCGGACTAGCGGGGCCTCGTACACCTACAATGAGCAGTTCTTC. Translated, it gives CASSRRTSGASYTYNEQFF. The J gene is TRBJ2-1, the V gene TRBV27; 12 bases fit TRBD2. The CDR3 sequence is 19 residues long. Germline V gives CDR1 MNHEY, CDR2 SMNVEV (reference sequence). V was clipped by 6 bases and J by 2 bases; unmatched bases: 14.

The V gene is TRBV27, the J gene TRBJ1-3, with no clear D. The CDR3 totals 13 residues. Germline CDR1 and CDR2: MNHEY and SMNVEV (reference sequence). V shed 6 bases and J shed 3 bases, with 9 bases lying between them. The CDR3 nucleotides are TGTGCCAGCAGCCCAACTGGTGGAAACACCATATATTTT. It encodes CASSPTGGNTIYF.

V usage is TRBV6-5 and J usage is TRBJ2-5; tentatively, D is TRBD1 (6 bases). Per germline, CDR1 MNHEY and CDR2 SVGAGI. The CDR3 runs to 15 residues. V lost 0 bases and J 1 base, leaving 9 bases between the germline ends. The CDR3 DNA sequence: TGTGCCAGCAGTTACTCCAGGGGCCGCCAAGAGACCCAGTACTTC. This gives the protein CASSYSRGRQETQYF.

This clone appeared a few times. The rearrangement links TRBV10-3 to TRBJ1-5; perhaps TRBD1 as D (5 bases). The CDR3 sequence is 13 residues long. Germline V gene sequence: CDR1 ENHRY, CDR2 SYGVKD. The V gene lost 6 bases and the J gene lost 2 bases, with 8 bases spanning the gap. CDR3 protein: CAIRAGGNQPQHF. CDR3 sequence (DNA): TGTGCCATCAGGGCGGGGGGCAATCAGCCCCAGCATTTT.

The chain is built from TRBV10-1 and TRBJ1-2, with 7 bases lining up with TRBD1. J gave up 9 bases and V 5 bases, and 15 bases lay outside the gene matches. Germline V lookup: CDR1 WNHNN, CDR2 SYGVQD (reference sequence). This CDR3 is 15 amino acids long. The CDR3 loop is CASSLGTATSYRYTF. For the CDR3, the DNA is TGCGCCAGCAGTTTGGGGACAGCGACCTCATATCGCTACACCTTC.

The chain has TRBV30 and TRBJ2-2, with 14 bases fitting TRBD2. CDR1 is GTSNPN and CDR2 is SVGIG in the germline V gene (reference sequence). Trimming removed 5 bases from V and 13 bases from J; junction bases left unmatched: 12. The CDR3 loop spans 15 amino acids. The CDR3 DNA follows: TGTGCCTGGGGACTAGCGGGGGGCCCCGTCGGAAGGCTGTTTTTT. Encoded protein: CAWGLAGGPVGRLFF.

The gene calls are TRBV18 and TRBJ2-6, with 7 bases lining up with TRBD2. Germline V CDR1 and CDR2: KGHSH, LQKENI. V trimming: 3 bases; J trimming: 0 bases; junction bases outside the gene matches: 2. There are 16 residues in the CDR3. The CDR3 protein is CASSPRGGSGANVLTF. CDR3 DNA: TGTGCCAGCTCACCCCGCGGGGGCTCTGGGGCCAACGTCCTGACTTTC.

CDR3: CASSYLGREWITEAFF. The CDR3 region has the DNA TGTGCCAGCAGTTACTTGGGCAGAGAGTGGATCACTGAAGCTTTCTTT. This chain uses TRBV6-2 or TRBV6-3 with TRBJ1-1, with D hard to call. The CDR3 covers 16 residues. V shed 1 base and J shed 4 bases, with 16 bases lying between them. CDR1 is MNHEY and CDR2 is SVGEGT in the germline V gene.

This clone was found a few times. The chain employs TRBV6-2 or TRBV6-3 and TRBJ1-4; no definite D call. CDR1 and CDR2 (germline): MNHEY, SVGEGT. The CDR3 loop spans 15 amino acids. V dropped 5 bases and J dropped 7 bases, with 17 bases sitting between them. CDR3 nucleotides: TGTGCCAGCAGTCTGCCAGTTCCCCGGGGTGAAAAACTGTTTTTT. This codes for CASSLPVPRGEKLFF.

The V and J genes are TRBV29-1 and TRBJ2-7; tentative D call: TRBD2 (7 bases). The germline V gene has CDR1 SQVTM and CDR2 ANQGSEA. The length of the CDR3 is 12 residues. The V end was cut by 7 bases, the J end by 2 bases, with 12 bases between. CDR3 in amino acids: CSARRGPYEQYF. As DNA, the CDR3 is TGCAGCGCTCGGCGGGGGCCCTACGAGCAGTACTTC.

CDR3 DNA sequence: TGTGCCAGCAGCGGCGGCCGGGAAAGGTTAGCAGATACGCAGTATTTT. Translation gives CASSGGRERLADTQYF. The chain employs TRBV9 and TRBJ2-3; D is possibly TRBD2 (5 bases). This CDR3 spans 16 amino acids. Trimming shortened V by 3 bases and J by 4 bases, and 18 bases separated the two germline ends. Germline values: CDR1 SGDLS, CDR2 YYNGEE.

The CDR3 DNA sequence: TGCGCCAGCAGCTTGGGACGGGGGGGCGGGAGCACAGATACGCAGTATTTT. Protein product: CASSLGRGGGSTDTQYF. This chain connects TRBV5-1 to TRBJ2-3; 8 bases match TRBD2. Per germline, CDR1 SGHRS and CDR2 YFSETQ. The CDR3 is 17 amino acids. After removal of 0 bases from V and 0 bases from J, the junction contained 6 bases not matched to a gene.

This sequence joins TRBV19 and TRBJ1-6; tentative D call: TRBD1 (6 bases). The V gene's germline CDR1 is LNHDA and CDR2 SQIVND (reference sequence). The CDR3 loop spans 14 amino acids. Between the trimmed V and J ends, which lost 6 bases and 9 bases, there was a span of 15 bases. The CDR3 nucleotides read TGTGCCAGTAGGACAGGCGTGGTGGGTTCACCCCTCCACTTT. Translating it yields CASRTGVVGSPLHF.

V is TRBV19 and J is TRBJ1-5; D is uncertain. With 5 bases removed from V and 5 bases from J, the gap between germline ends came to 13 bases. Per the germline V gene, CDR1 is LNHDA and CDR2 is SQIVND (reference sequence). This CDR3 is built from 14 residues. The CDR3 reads CASSGLSLYQPQHF. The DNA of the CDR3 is TGTGCCAGTAGTGGACTTTCCCTTTATCAGCCCCAGCATTTT.

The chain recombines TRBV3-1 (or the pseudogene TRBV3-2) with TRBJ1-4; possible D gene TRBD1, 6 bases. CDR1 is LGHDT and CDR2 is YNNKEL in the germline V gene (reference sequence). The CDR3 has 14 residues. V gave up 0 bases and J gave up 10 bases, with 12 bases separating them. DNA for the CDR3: TGTGCCAGCAGCCAAGAAGGACAGACCAGAAAACTGTTTTTT. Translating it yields CASSQEGQTRKLFF.

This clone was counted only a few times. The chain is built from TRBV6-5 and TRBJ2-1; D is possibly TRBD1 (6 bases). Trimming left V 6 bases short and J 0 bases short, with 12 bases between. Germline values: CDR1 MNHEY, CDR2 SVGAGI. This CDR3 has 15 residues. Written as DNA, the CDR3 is TGTGCCAGCAGGTTGCAGGACAGCTCCTACAATGAGCAGTTCTTC. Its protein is CASRLQDSSYNEQFF.

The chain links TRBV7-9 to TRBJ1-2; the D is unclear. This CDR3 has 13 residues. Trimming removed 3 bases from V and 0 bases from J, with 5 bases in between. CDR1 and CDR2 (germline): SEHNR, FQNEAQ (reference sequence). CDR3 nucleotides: TGTGCCAGCAGCTTCGGGGCTAACTATGGCTACACCTTC. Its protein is CASSFGANYGYTF.

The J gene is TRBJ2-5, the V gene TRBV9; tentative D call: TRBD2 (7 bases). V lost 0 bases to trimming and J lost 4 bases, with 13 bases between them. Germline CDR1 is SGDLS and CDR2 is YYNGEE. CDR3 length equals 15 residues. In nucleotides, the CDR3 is TGTGCCAGCAGCGTAGTGGACGGGGGGCCAGAGACCCAGTACTTC. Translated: CASSVVDGGPETQYF.

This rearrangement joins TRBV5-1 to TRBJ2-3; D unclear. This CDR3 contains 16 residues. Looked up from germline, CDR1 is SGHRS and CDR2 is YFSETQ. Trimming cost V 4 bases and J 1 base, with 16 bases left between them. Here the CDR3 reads CASSPRRAFGTDTQYF. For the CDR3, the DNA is TGCGCCAGCAGCCCTAGACGCGCTTTTGGCACAGATACGCAGTATTTT.